The sequence of this TCR beta chain was determined in a study of T cells in Graves' hyperthyroidism and ophthalmopathy. RNA transcripts yielded amplified TCR beta CDR3 regions. The TCR CDR3 first-round RT-PCR relied on the HTBI primer set. TCRdb reanalysed the multiplex PCR reads using MiXCR and keeps one entry per CDR3 protein. The sample gives approximately 600,000 distinct CDR3 sequences, around 21% of which show up once; under 35% is in the top ten. Uncontrolled infection, other autoimmune disease, pregnancy or lactation excluded patients. The CDR3 contains 15 residues. Trimming removed 6 bases from V and 1 base from J; junction bases left unmatched: 6. CDR1 is SNHLY and CDR2 is FYNNEI in the germline V gene.

The genes are TRBV2 and TRBJ2-7; 10 nucleotides agree with TRBD2. Sequenced: blood. This clonotype was sampled from a man aged 25-45 years with Graves' ophthalmopathy. The CDR3 loop reads CASRLAGLVSYEQYF. The CDR3 nucleotides read TGTGCCAGCAGACTAGCGGGACTCGTTTCCTACGAGCAGTACTTC.